These 25 T cell receptor beta chains came from one sample sequenced in a study of blood T cell repertoires in COVID-19. TCRdb keeps only in-frame clones here, not all; method: immunoSEQ multiplex PCR. Among fewer than 500,000 clones listed, 80% to 90% were seen once. The specimen was peripheral blood. Receptors were obtained from a woman younger than 45 with acute or convalescent COVID-19.

On this clone: The sample contains more than one DNA sequence encoding this CDR3. The J gene is TRBJ1-5, the V gene TRBV5-6; no firm D call. Germline V gene lookup returns CDR1 SGHDT and CDR2 YYEEEE. This CDR3 is 12 amino acids long. Trimming took off 1 base at V and 6 bases at J, with 5 bases between the two ends. The CDR3 here is CASSLRGQPQHF. In DNA, the CDR3 is TGTGCCAGCAGCTTGCGGGGTCAGCCCCAGCATTTT.

In its sample, this clone was seen a few times. The CDR3 DNA follows: TGTGCCAGCAGCGTACTCAGAGCGAGATACATTGATTACAATGAGCAGTTCTTC. It yields the protein CASSVLRARYIDYNEQFF. This chain joins TRBV9 and TRBJ2-1; D unresolved. The germline gives CDR1 SGDLS, CDR2 YYNGEE. This CDR3 spans 18 amino acids. Trimming shortened V by 1 base and J by 4 bases, and 21 bases separated the two germline ends. The whole variable domain, remainder taken from reference TRBV9 and TRBJ2-1, is DSGVTQTPKHLITATGQRVTLRCSPRSGDLSVYWYQQSLDQGLQFLIQYYNGEERAKGNILERFSAQQFPDLHSELNLSSLELGDSALYFCASSVLRARYIDYNEQFFGPGTRLTVL.

The chain carries TRBV29-1 and TRBJ1-2, with 8 nucleotides matching TRBD1. The length of the CDR3 is 14 residues. After removal of 2 bases from V and 0 bases from J, the junction contained 2 bases not matched to a gene. The germline gives CDR1 SQVTM, CDR2 ANQGSEA. Written as DNA, the CDR3 is TGCAGCGTTGAACACAGGGGGGCTAACTATGGCTACACCTTC. It encodes CSVEHRGANYGYTF.

This clone appeared once. This rearrangement joins TRBV27 to TRBJ2-7, with 7 bases matching TRBD2. The CDR3 consists of 14 residues. Germline-derived CDR1 and CDR2 are MNHEY and SMNVEV (reference sequence). V shed 6 bases and J 3 bases; nucleotides not matched to a gene: 8. The CDR3 coding sequence is TGTGCCAGCAGCTGGTCGAGGGAGGGCTACGAGCAGTACTTC. It codes for CASSWSREGYEQYF.

This clone was seen once. The V and J genes are TRBV7-9 and TRBJ2-2, with TRBD1 matching over 8 bases. The germline V gene has CDR1 SEHNR and CDR2 FQNEAQ (reference sequence). The CDR3 is 19 residues long. The trim removed 5 bases at V and 4 bases at J, leaving 18 bases unmatched. The CDR3 coding sequence is TGTGCCAGCAGCCAAAAGAGGGTATTAAGGACAGGGACCACCGGGGAGCTGTTTTTT. Residues: CASSQKRVLRTGTTGELFF.

This chain joins TRBV2 and TRBJ2-7; TRBD1 matches at 10 bases. Germline loops: CDR1 SNHLY, CDR2 FYNNEI. This CDR3 has 17 amino acids. Trimming at V came to 6 bases and at J to 1 base, leaving 12 bases not matched to a gene. The CDR3 loop is CASRVPGQGKGSYEQYF. As DNA, the CDR3 is TGTGCCAGCAGGGTACCGGGACAGGGGAAAGGGTCCTACGAGCAGTACTTC. The full variable domain, completed using reference TRBV2 and TRBJ2-7, is EPEVTQTPSHQVTQMGQEVILRCVPISNHLYFYWYRQILGQKVEFLVSFYNNEISEKSEIFDDQFSVERPDGSNFTLKIRSTKLEDSAMYFCASRVPGQGKGSYEQYFGPGTRLTVT.

This clone was seen only once. The rearrangement joins TRBV4-1 to TRBJ2-5, with 7 bases matching TRBD1. Germline-derived CDR1 and CDR2 are MGHRA and YSYEKL. The CDR3 covers 16 residues. J was trimmed by 0 bases and V by 0 bases; bases with no gene match: 4. The DNA for the CDR3 is TGCGCCAGCAGCCAAGATGCAGGACAGGACCAAGAGACCCAGTACTTC. Translation gives CASSQDAGQDQETQYF.

The chain joins TRBV16 to TRBJ2-7, with D possibly matching TRBD2 (5 bases). Trimming pared 1 base from V and 2 bases from J, leaving 24 bases between. The length of the CDR3 is 19 residues. CDR1 and CDR2 (germline): KGHSY, FQNENV. CDR3 amino acids: CASSQLRVVGRTVPYEQYF. The CDR3 DNA is TGTGCCAGCAGCCAATTGAGGGTCGTAGGACGGACCGTTCCCTACGAGCAGTACTTC.

V gene TRBV11-2 combines with J gene TRBJ2-7; 13 nucleotides match TRBD2. The germline V gene has CDR1 SGHAT and CDR2 FQNNGV. The ends lost 6 bases at V and 4 bases at J; junction bases unmatched: 3. The CDR3 totals 14 residues. CDR3 bases: TGTGCCAGCAGGCGACTAGCGGGGGGTTACGAGCAGTACTTC. Translated: CASRRLAGGYEQYF. The whole variable domain, filled in from reference TRBV11-2 and TRBJ2-7, reads EAGVAQSPRYKIIEKRQSVAFWCNPISGHATLYWYQQILGQGPKLLIQFQNNGVVDDSQLPKDRFSAERLKGVDSTLKIQPAKLEDSAVYLCASRRLAGGYEQYFGPGTRLTVT.

The CDR3 DNA is TGCGCCAGCAGCCAAGGGGCAGGGTCTTATTACGAGCAGTACTTC. Protein: CASSQGAGSYYEQYF. V gene TRBV4-1 combines with J gene TRBJ2-7, with D possibly matching TRBD1 (5 bases). The germline V gene has CDR1 MGHRA and CDR2 YSYEKL. With 1 base removed from V and 4 bases from J, the gap between germline ends came to 14 bases. This CDR3 contains 15 residues.

This chain uses TRBV5-1 with TRBJ2-1; tentative D call: TRBD1 (6 bases). The germline gives CDR1 SGHRS, CDR2 YFSETQ. There are 14 residues in the CDR3. With 4 bases removed from V and 0 bases from J, the gap between germline ends came to 8 bases. CDR3: CASSIGGSYNEQFF. The CDR3 bases are TGCGCCAGCAGCATAGGGGGCTCCTACAATGAGCAGTTCTTC.

The sample holds one count of this clone. The genes are TRBV9 and TRBJ1-1; a possible D gene is TRBD1 (6 bases). Trimming cost V 3 bases and J 0 bases, with 18 bases left between them. Germline V lookup: CDR1 SGDLS, CDR2 YYNGEE. The CDR3 consists of 17 residues. The CDR3 DNA reads TGTGCCAGCAGCGAGTACCAAGGACAGACATTGAACACTGAAGCTTTCTTT. It specifies CASSEYQGQTLNTEAFF.

V is TRBV4-2 and J is TRBJ2-5; D possibly corresponds to TRBD2 (6 bases). Trimming shortened V by 0 bases and J by 5 bases, and 16 bases separated the two germline ends. There are 16 residues in the CDR3. Germline loops: CDR1 LGHNA, CDR2 YNFKEQ. CDR3 sequence reads: CASSQERGSTRETQYF. The CDR3, as DNA: TGTGCCAGCAGCCAAGAACGCGGGTCGACTAGGGAGACCCAGTACTTC.

Points on this clone: One junction end does not reproduce the germline sequence, and a read error may be involved. J is TRBJ1-2 and V is TRBV15; maybe TRBD1 (6 bases). CDR3 size: 15 residues. The germline V gene encodes CDR1 LNHNV and CDR2 YYDKDF (reference sequence). The CDR3 DNA reads as TGTGCCACCGGCAGAGGCCCGGGAGGGGGGAGTGGCTACACCTTC. This encodes CATGRGPGGGSGYTF. Drawing the rest from reference TRBV15 and TRBJ1-2, the complete variable domain is DAMVIQNPRYQVTQFGKPVTLSCSQTLNHNVMYWYQQKSSQAPKLLFHYYDKDFNNEADTPDNFQSRRPNTSFCFLDIRSPGLGDTAMYLCATGRGPGGGSGYTFGSGTRLTVV.

This chain links TRBV24-1 with TRBJ2-4; 8 bases match TRBD1. Germline trimming cut 3 bases from V and 3 bases from J; bases unmatched to any gene: 3. Germline CDR1 reads KGHDR; CDR2 reads SFDVKD. The CDR3 is 15 amino acids. CDR3 nucleotide sequence: TGTGCCACCAGTGATAATACAGGGGGCAAAAACATTCAGTACTTC. Translating gives CATSDNTGGKNIQYF.

CDR3 loop: CASSPGTGDPEAFF. In nucleotides, the CDR3 is TGCGCCAGCAGTCCCGGGACAGGGGACCCTGAAGCTTTCTTT. The gene calls are TRBV5-1 and TRBJ1-1, with 10 bases fitting TRBD1. Losses at the gene ends were 5 bases for V and 6 bases for J; bases not matched to a gene: 7. CDR3 length equals 14 residues. The germline V gene has CDR1 SGHRS and CDR2 YFSETQ.

The chain couples TRBV4-1 to TRBJ1-1; a possible D gene is TRBD1 (6 bases). The CDR3 totals 16 residues. The germline V gene has CDR1 MGHRA and CDR2 YSYEKL. V was clipped by 1 base and J by 1 base, with 13 bases between them. In DNA, the CDR3 is TGCGCCAGCAGCCAAGTAAGAAACAGGGAGAACACTGAAGCTTTCTTT. Its translation is CASSQVRNRENTEAFF.

The chain uses TRBV27 and TRBJ2-3; 7 bases line up with TRBD2. The CDR3 extends over 13 amino acids. CDR1 and CDR2 from the germline V gene are MNHEY and SMNVEV (reference sequence). V lost 8 bases to trimming and J lost 7 bases; unmatched junction nucleotides: 9. CDR3 residues: CASGGGYLNTQYF. CDR3 nucleotides: TGTGCCAGCGGGGGGGGGTATCTCAATACGCAGTATTTT.

This clone has only one observation. The chain is built from TRBV9 and TRBJ1-5; D might be TRBD1 (5 bases). The CDR3 runs to 15 residues. CDR1 is SGDLS and CDR2 is YYNGEE in the germline V gene. V was clipped by 4 bases and J by 4 bases, with 15 bases between them. The CDR3 DNA reads as TGTGCCAGCAGCCCCTCCGCGGCAGGGAATCAGCCCCAGCATTTT. Translated, it gives CASSPSAAGNQPQHF.

The CDR3 here is CAWSVLAGGTEAFF. CDR3 sequence (DNA): TGTGCCTGGAGTGTATTGGCAGGAGGTACTGAAGCTTTCTTT. This chain connects TRBV30 to TRBJ1-1; D gene ambiguous. Between the trimmed V and J ends, which lost 0 bases and 5 bases, there was a span of 13 bases. From germline, CDR1 is GTSNPN and CDR2 SVGIG (reference sequence). CDR3 length: 14 residues. The variable domain in full, with the rest retrieved from reference TRBV30 and TRBJ1-1, is SQTIHQWPATLVQPVGSPLSLECTVEGTSNPNLYWYRQAAGRGLQLLFYSVGIGQISSEVPQNLSASRPQDRQFILSSKKLLLSDSGFYLCAWSVLAGGTEAFFGQGTRLTVV.

V and J are TRBV14 and TRBJ1-2; TRBD1 is a possible D gene (6 bases). The CDR3 sequence is 14 residues long. Looked up from germline, CDR1 is SGHDN and CDR2 is FVKESK. Deletions cut 0 bases from V and 8 bases from J, with 13 bases between. The CDR3 bases are TGTGCCAGCAGCCAAGATCAGGGGCTGGGGGGCTACACCTTC. It codes for CASSQDQGLGGYTF.

The rearrangement joins TRBV2 to TRBJ2-3, with TRBD2 matching over 11 bases. Germline CDR1 reads SNHLY; CDR2 reads FYNNEI. This CDR3 comprises 15 residues. V lost 5 bases and J lost 2; bases outside the gene matches: 3. CDR3 residues: CASSWGLAATDTQYF. The CDR3 DNA is TGTGCCAGCAGTTGGGGACTAGCGGCCACAGATACGCAGTATTTT.

V is TRBV28 and J is TRBJ1-1; TRBD1 matches 8 bases. The CDR3 sequence is 15 residues long. Trimming took 7 bases from V and 4 from J; bases not matched to a gene: 11. CDR1 is MDHEN and CDR2 is SYDVKM in the germline V gene. The CDR3 reads CASTLGQGSSTEAFF. The CDR3, as DNA: TGTGCCAGCACCCTAGGACAGGGCAGTAGCACTGAAGCTTTCTTT. Combining the CDR3 with reference TRBV28 and TRBJ1-1 gives the whole variable domain DVKVTQSSRYLVKRTGEKVFLECVQDMDHENMFWYRQDPGLGLRLIYFSYDVKMKEKGDIPEGYSVSREKKERFSLILESASTNQTSMYLCASTLGQGSSTEAFFGQGTRLTVV.

The genes are TRBV12-5 and TRBJ2-3; D perhaps matches TRBD1 (6 bases). From germline, CDR1 is LGHNT and CDR2 FRNRAP. V lost 6 bases and J 2 bases, leaving 15 bases between the germline ends. The CDR3 runs 15 residues. CDR3 in amino acids: CASGRTGSFTDTQYF. As DNA, the CDR3 is TGTGCTAGTGGGCGTACAGGGTCATTCACAGATACGCAGTATTTT.

The chain couples TRBV19 to TRBJ2-1; TRBD2 matches 8 bases. V was clipped by 5 bases and J by 7 bases; unmatched bases: 10. The CDR3 extends over 15 amino acids. CDR1 is LNHDA, CDR2 SQIVND, per germline (reference sequence). CDR3 bases: TGTGCCAGTAGTTCTGAGGGACTAGTTCAGAATGAGCAGTTCTTC. Protein sequence: CASSSEGLVQNEQFF.